These 8 T cell receptor beta chains were sequenced from one sample in a study of early T cells in non-severe SARS-CoV-2 infection. TCRdb analysed the 5' RACE reads with MiXCR anew, one entry per CDR3 protein. Of 85,000 to 100,000 distinct CDR3 sequences in the sample, approximately 11% are singletons; the top ten hold less than 5.5%. The sample consisted of whole blood, taken at baseline. The source of these receptors is an adult who was a healthcare worker with PCR-confirmed SARS-CoV-2 infection or an uninfected control (not recorded which).

This clonotype has only a few counts. V and J are TRBV20-1 and TRBJ2-1; 9 nucleotides line up with TRBD2. The germline V gene encodes CDR1 DFQATT and CDR2 SNEGSKA (reference sequence). CDR3 length: 16 amino acids. V gave up 0 bases and J gave up 2 bases; unmatched junction bases: 5. The CDR3 here is CSARDRGGRAYNEQFF. The CDR3 nucleotides read TGCAGTGCTAGAGATCGGGGCGGGAGGGCCTACAATGAGCAGTTCTTC.

At least ten counts were recorded for this clonotype. The chain carries TRBV20-1 and TRBJ1-5; maybe TRBD1 (6 bases). The germline gives CDR1 DFQATT, CDR2 SNEGSKA (reference sequence). V gave up 3 bases and J gave up 0 bases, with 12 bases separating them. This CDR3 comprises 15 residues. The CDR3 coding sequence is TGCAGTGCTAGTATTGACAGGTATAGCAATCAGCCCCAGCATTTT. Its translation: CSASIDRYSNQPQHF.

V and J are TRBV5-6 and TRBJ2-1; TRBD2 is a possible D gene (6 bases). Trimming took 0 bases from V and 13 from J, leaving 17 bases between them. This CDR3 spans 14 amino acids. Germline CDR1 reads SGHDT; CDR2 reads YYEEEE. CDR3 DNA: TGTGCCAGCAGCTTGGGGACTAAAAGCTCTGAACAGTTCTTC. This sequence encodes CASSLGTKSSEQFF.

The chain recombines TRBV11-3 with TRBJ2-3; 10 positions agree with TRBD1. The CDR3 contains 16 residues. Trimming took 5 bases from V and 1 from J; bases not matched to a gene: 6. The germline CDR1 and CDR2 sequences are SGHNT and YENEEA. CDR3 protein: CASSPRTGGGTDTQYF. Here the CDR3 DNA reads TGTGCCAGCAGCCCGCGGACAGGGGGTGGCACAGATACGCAGTATTTT.

The chain links TRBV6-2 or TRBV6-3 to TRBJ2-2, with D possibly TRBD1 on 5 matching bases. CDR1 is MNHEY and CDR2 is SVGEGT in the germline V gene. This CDR3 is 14 amino acids long. V was pared by 6 bases and J by 5 bases, with 13 bases between. CDR3 nucleotide sequence: TGTGCCAGCAGCCACCGTAGGGGTACCGGGGAGCTGTTTTTT. Translated: CASSHRRGTGELFF.

This clonotype was counted between two and nine times. The chain combines TRBV10-2 with TRBJ1-2; D is unresolved. Per the germline V gene, CDR1 is WSHSY and CDR2 is SAAADI. Trimming removed 8 bases at V and 8 bases at J, with 15 bases between. This CDR3 region has 12 residues. Here the CDR3 reads CASGTKDLGYTF. The CDR3, as DNA: TGCGCCAGCGGTACGAAGGATCTAGGCTACACCTTC.

For this clonotype: A single base separates this from a much larger clone, so it may be a read error. The V and J genes are TRBV20-1 and TRBJ1-1; TRBD1 might be the D (6 bases). This CDR3 has 15 residues. V lost 2 bases to trimming and J lost 5 bases, with 18 bases between them. CDR1 is DFQATT and CDR2 is SNEGSKA in the germline V gene (reference sequence). The CDR3 coding sequence is TGCAGTGCTAGATTGAGGGACAAGGGATGGACTGAAGCTTTCTTT. Amino acids: CSARLRDKGWTEAFF.

CDR3 sequence: CAWSWAGGNEQFF. CDR3 DNA sequence: TGTGCCTGGAGTTGGGCGGGAGGAAATGAGCAGTTCTTC. The chain couples TRBV30 to TRBJ2-1, with 8 bases that match TRBD2. CDR3 length: 13 residues. The V segment lost 2 bases and the J segment 7 bases; nucleotides outside the gene matches: 4. Germline assignment: CDR1 GTSNPN and CDR2 SVGIG (reference sequence).